The 2 T cell receptor beta chains given below trace back to one sample, sequenced in a study of CD8+ T cells in alopecia areata. Extraction and reverse transcription of RNA yielded cDNA as the sequencing template. TCRdb's copy holds only in-frame clones and misses some; the assay was immunoSEQ multiplex PCR. The data show more than 200,000 clones, less than 65% seen once. Described treatment: oral pan-JAK inhibitor, 5-10 mg twice daily. Sequenced here: CD4+ T cells sorted from blood, sampled at week 4, from a patient treated with tofacitinib. The receptors here all came from a human donor with alopecia areata.

The chain couples TRBV6-5 to TRBJ2-2; D uncertain. Germline CDR1 and CDR2: MNHEY and SVGAGI. Trimming shortened V by 8 bases and J by 6 bases, and 13 bases separated the two germline ends. The CDR3 sequence is 13 residues long. The CDR3 region has the DNA TGTGCCAGCTCGAGAGTAACCCCCGGGGAGCTGTTTTTT. Translation gives CASSRVTPGELFF.

The rearrangement joins TRBV6-5 to TRBJ1-2; 9 bases match TRBD1. Germline values: CDR1 MNHEY, CDR2 SVGAGI. The CDR3 runs to 13 residues. Germline trimming cut 3 bases from V and 14 bases from J; bases unmatched to any gene: 10. The CDR3 is CASSYPGTGTKTF. Here the CDR3 DNA reads TGTGCCAGCAGTTATCCCGGGACAGGGACGAAAACCTTC.